Below are 30 T cell receptor beta chains sequenced from a single sample in a study of beta chain features in type 1 diabetes. Study findings and constraints: TCRB CDR3s from Type 1 diabetes patients were moderately but significantly shorter in all four CD4+ subsets.

Of the isolated RNA, all was reverse transcribed, and so the sequenced material was expressed TCRB transcripts. Sequencing was performed with immunoSEQ multiplex PCR; in TCRdb, only in-frame clones are kept and a portion is missing. The data show around 360,000 clones, with roughly 12% seen just once and around 0.0099% held by the top ten. No antigens are known for them. Sequencing was performed on naive CD4+ T cells from blood. These receptors were collected from a woman under 30 with type 1 diabetes.

The chain is built from TRBV9 and TRBJ1-2, with TRBD1 as a possible D gene (6 bases). Trimming removed 6 bases from V and 5 bases from J, with 11 bases in between. The germline V gene has CDR1 SGDLS and CDR2 YYNGEE. The CDR3 spans 12 residues. The chain's CDR3 is CASTGTPYGYTF. As DNA, the CDR3 is TGTGCCAGCACCGGGACACCTTATGGCTACACCTTC. Together with reference TRBV9 and TRBJ1-2, the CDR3 gives the full variable domain: DSGVTQTPKHLITATGQRVTLRCSPRSGDLSVYWYQQSLDQGLQFLIQYYNGEERAKGNILERFSAQQFPDLHSELNLSSLELGDSALYFCASTGTPYGYTFGSGTRLTVV.

This clone was recorded a few times. The V call is TRBV25-1, the J call TRBJ2-3; D call uncertain. The CDR3 length is 15 residues. CDR1 and CDR2 from the germline V gene are MGHDK and SYGVNS. V gave up 3 bases and J gave up 0 bases, with 10 bases separating them. CDR3 nucleotide sequence: TGTGCCAGCAGTGATCGTCCAGGCAGCACAGATACGCAGTATTTT. It translates to CASSDRPGSTDTQYF.

The gene calls are TRBV9 and TRBJ2-7; the D gene is possibly TRBD1 (6 bases). Germline CDR1 reads SGDLS; CDR2 reads YYNGEE. This CDR3 has 14 residues. V was pared by 4 bases and J by 4 bases, with 15 bases between. The CDR3 bases are TGTGCCAGCAGCCCCCAGGGGATACGATACGAGCAGTACTTC. This gives the protein CASSPQGIRYEQYF.

This clone turned up a few times. The CDR3 sequence: CSVELNQETQYF. CDR3 DNA sequence: TGCAGCGTTGAACTTAACCAAGAGACCCAGTACTTC. The V gene is TRBV29-1, the J gene TRBJ2-5; no definite D call. Trimming took off 2 bases at V and 0 bases at J, with 4 bases between the two ends. Germline lookup yields CDR1 SQVTM and CDR2 ANQGSEA. The CDR3 consists of 12 residues.

There are a few counts of this clone. The chain combines TRBV7-9 with TRBJ2-7; 7 bases are shared with TRBD2. J gave up 7 bases and V 3 bases, and 9 bases lay outside the gene matches. Germline assignment: CDR1 SEHNR and CDR2 FQNEAQ (reference sequence). This CDR3 region has 14 residues. CDR3 nucleotides: TGTGCCAGCAGCTTTTGGGGGAGGGTCGGAGAGCAGTACTTC. Encoded protein: CASSFWGRVGEQYF.

The chain has TRBV11-2 and TRBJ1-4; 9 bases map to TRBD1. This CDR3 region has 15 residues. V was pared by 7 bases and J by 8 bases, with 11 bases of the junction left unmatched. Germline assignment: CDR1 SGHAT and CDR2 FQNNGV. CDR3 amino acids: CASNIQGAGGEKLFF. As DNA, the CDR3 is TGTGCCAGCAACATACAGGGGGCCGGAGGCGAAAAACTGTTTTTT. Based on the CDR3 plus reference TRBV11-2 and TRBJ1-4, the full variable domain is EAGVAQSPRYKIIEKRQSVAFWCNPISGHATLYWYQQILGQGPKLLIQFQNNGVVDDSQLPKDRFSAERLKGVDSTLKIQPAKLEDSAVYLCASNIQGAGGEKLFFGSGTQLSVL.

This clone was counted only a few times. This chain connects TRBV7-9 to TRBJ2-7; D is ambiguous. The germline CDR1 and CDR2 sequences are SEHNR and FQNEAQ (reference sequence). Trimming left V 1 base short and J 1 base short, with 11 bases between. This CDR3 comprises 15 residues. Here the CDR3 DNA reads TGTGCCAGCAGCTTAGGTTCGTGGCAGTCCTACGAGCAGTACTTC. Translated, it gives CASSLGSWQSYEQYF.

The chain recombines TRBV7-9 with TRBJ2-5; D is possibly TRBD2 (6 bases). V dropped 1 base and J dropped 1 base, with 10 bases sitting between them. This CDR3 spans 15 amino acids. Germline CDR1 SEHNR, CDR2 FQNEAQ (reference sequence). DNA for the CDR3: TGTGCCAGCAGCTTAGTCGGAGGGATCCAAGAGACCCAGTACTTC. As protein: CASSLVGGIQETQYF.

This clone was detected only once. This sequence joins TRBV6-5 and TRBJ2-5, with D possibly TRBD2 on 5 matching bases. The CDR3 runs to 13 residues. Trimming pared 6 bases from V and 5 bases from J, leaving 13 bases between. Germline V gene data show CDR1 as MNHEY and CDR2 as SVGAGI. CDR3 protein: CASRLLVTETQYF. CDR3 DNA: TGTGCCAGCAGGTTACTAGTTACGGAGACCCAGTACTTC.

V usage is TRBV7-2 and J usage is TRBJ2-3; possibly TRBD2 for D (5 bases). The V gene's germline CDR1 is SGHTA and CDR2 FQGNSA. The germline V and J ends were trimmed by 7 bases and 5 bases, with 19 bases remaining between them. CDR3 size: 15 residues. The CDR3: CASMRENGRGDTQYF. CDR3 DNA: TGTGCCAGCATGAGGGAGAATGGTCGCGGAGATACGCAGTATTTT.

J is TRBJ2-7 and V is TRBV7-9; D perhaps matches TRBD1 (6 bases). Trimming removed 4 bases from V and 4 bases from J, with 14 bases in between. The CDR3 contains 14 residues. CDR1 and CDR2 (germline): SEHNR, FQNEAQ (reference sequence). The CDR3 DNA is TGTGCCAGCAGCTCCAGGGGCACAGAGTACGAGCAGTACTTC. It yields the protein CASSSRGTEYEQYF.

The gene calls are TRBV13 and TRBJ1-1, with a weak D call TRBD1 (5 bases). The germline gives CDR1 PRHDT, CDR2 FYEKMQ (reference sequence). The germline V and J ends were trimmed by 0 bases and 2 bases, with 13 bases remaining between them. CDR3 length: 16 residues. DNA for the CDR3: TGTGCCAGCAGCTTAGGCCTCTGGGGGGGAAACACTGAAGCTTTCTTT. It codes for CASSLGLWGGNTEAFF.

The chain employs TRBV15 and TRBJ2-5; 11 nucleotides line up with TRBD2. This CDR3 has 17 residues. V trimming: 1 base; J trimming: 2 bases; junction bases outside the gene matches: 6. From germline, CDR1 is LNHNV and CDR2 YYDKDF (reference sequence). CDR3 in amino acids: CATSRGGLAEIQETQYF. The CDR3 nucleotides read TGTGCCACCAGCAGAGGGGGACTAGCGGAGATACAAGAGACCCAGTACTTC. Full variable domain (remainder filled in from reference TRBV15 and TRBJ2-5): DAMVIQNPRYQVTQFGKPVTLSCSQTLNHNVMYWYQQKSSQAPKLLFHYYDKDFNNEADTPDNFQSRRPNTSFCFLDIRSPGLGDTAMYLCATSRGGLAEIQETQYFGPGTRLLVL.

The chain links TRBV4-3 to TRBJ2-2; 9 bases are a match to TRBD2. Unmatched junction bases numbered 6, after V lost 1 base and J lost 3 bases. This CDR3 is 17 amino acids long. CDR1 and CDR2 from the germline V gene are LGHNA and YSLEER. The CDR3 DNA reads TGCGCCAGCAGCCAAGCCGCAGCGGGGGGCTACACCGGGGAGCTGTTTTTT. Translation gives CASSQAAAGGYTGELFF.

This rearrangement joins TRBV7-9 to TRBJ2-7; no definite D call. Trimming shortened V by 1 base and J by 4 bases, and 8 bases separated the two germline ends. Germline CDR1 reads SEHNR; CDR2 reads FQNEAQ (reference sequence). There are 13 residues in the CDR3. The chain's CDR3 is CASSLVNGYEQYF. The DNA of the CDR3 is TGTGCCAGCAGCTTAGTAAACGGGTACGAGCAGTACTTC.

This chain uses TRBV30 with TRBJ2-5; 8 nucleotides match TRBD1. The germline CDR1 and CDR2 sequences are GTSNPN and SVGIG (reference sequence). J gave up 0 bases and V 3 bases, and 6 bases lay outside the gene matches. This CDR3 region has 15 residues. The CDR3 DNA reads TGTGCCTGGAGGGAGGGACAGGACCACCAAGAGACCCAGTACTTC. Protein sequence: CAWREGQDHQETQYF.

This clone was counted a few times. The chain recombines TRBV25-1 with TRBJ1-3; TRBD1 is a possible D gene (5 bases). Trimming took off 8 bases at V and 4 bases at J, with 18 bases between the two ends. The CDR3 consists of 15 residues. The germline V gene encodes CDR1 MGHDK and CDR2 SYGVNS. The CDR3 sequence: CASLIGGSSGNTIYF. The CDR3 bases are TGTGCCAGCTTAATCGGGGGATCGTCAGGAAACACCATATATTTT.

The V call is TRBV5-6, the J call TRBJ1-5, with D maybe TRBD1 (6 bases). Germline V gene lookup returns CDR1 SGHDT and CDR2 YYEEEE. Between the trimmed V and J ends, which lost 1 base and 6 bases, there was a span of 11 bases. The CDR3 covers 14 residues. CDR3 DNA: TGTGCCAGCAGCTTGTCAGGGGTCTCTCAGCCCCAGCATTTT. It yields the protein CASSLSGVSQPQHF.

The CDR3 DNA reads as TGTGCCAGTAAGGCAGGGTGGCAGCCCCAGCATTTT. Translation gives CASKAGWQPQHF. The rearrangement links TRBV19 to TRBJ1-5, with D maybe TRBD1 (5 bases). V was clipped by 7 bases and J by 7 bases, with 11 bases between them. The CDR3 sequence is 12 residues long. Germline CDR1 LNHDA, CDR2 SQIVND (reference sequence).

In this sample, this clone turned up a few times. The chain uses TRBV7-2 and TRBJ2-4, with 7 bases lining up with TRBD1. With 5 bases clipped from V and 8 bases from J, the junction kept 6 bases outside the gene matches. Germline loops: CDR1 SGHTA, CDR2 FQGNSA. The CDR3 is 13 residues long. Written as DNA, the CDR3 is TGTGCCAGCAGCCCTGGACAGGCTGACATTCAGTACTTC. This translates into CASSPGQADIQYF.

In its sample, this clone was seen a few times. The rearrangement joins TRBV4-1 to TRBJ2-4; tentatively, D is TRBD2 (7 bases). The V gene lost 6 bases and the J gene lost 7 bases, with 16 bases spanning the gap. This CDR3 spans 14 amino acids. Germline CDR1 MGHRA, CDR2 YSYEKL. CDR3 residues: CASRPTGRGNIQYF. In DNA form, the CDR3 reads TGCGCCAGCAGGCCGACGGGGAGGGGGAACATTCAGTACTTC.

The rearrangement links TRBV6-6 to TRBJ2-4; 12 bases are shared with TRBD2. From germline, CDR1 is MNHNY and CDR2 SVGAGI (reference sequence). Trimming cost V 4 bases and J 6 bases; bases outside gene matches: 1. The CDR3 extends over 14 amino acids. The CDR3 nucleotides are TGTGCCAGCAGTTCTAGCGGGGGGGTAAACATTCAGTACTTC. It specifies CASSSSGGVNIQYF.

V gene TRBV13 combines with J gene TRBJ2-7, with D possibly TRBD1 on 5 matching bases. The CDR3 spans 17 residues. CDR1 and CDR2 from the germline V gene are PRHDT and FYEKMQ (reference sequence). V was shortened by 3 bases and J by 0 bases, with 18 bases between the two germline ends. CDR3 DNA: TGTGCCAGCAGCTTGTACATTACGGATGGACACTCCTACGAGCAGTACTTC. Translating it yields CASSLYITDGHSYEQYF.

V is TRBV19 and J is TRBJ2-7, with a possible D match to TRBD2 (6 bases). Germline values: CDR1 LNHDA, CDR2 SQIVND (reference sequence). The CDR3 covers 14 residues. The V end lost 3 bases, the J end lost 3 bases, and 12 bases lay between the germline ends. The CDR3 loop reads CASSMPGLSYEQYF. CDR3 coding DNA: TGTGCCAGTAGTATGCCGGGACTCAGCTACGAGCAGTACTTC.

The rearrangement links TRBV7-9 to TRBJ2-7; D perhaps matches TRBD2 (5 bases). The CDR3 runs 14 residues. Germline assignment: CDR1 SEHNR and CDR2 FQNEAQ (reference sequence). Trimming took 5 bases from V and 7 from J, leaving 18 bases between them. The CDR3 DNA reads TGTGCCAGCAGCCACGGCCGTAGTGCGGGTGAGCAGTACTTC. Translating gives CASSHGRSAGEQYF. Full variable domain (remainder filled in from reference TRBV7-9 and TRBJ2-7): DTGVSQNPRHKITKRGQNVTFRCDPISEHNRLYWYRQTLGQGPEFLTYFQNEAQLEKSRLLSDRFSAERPKGSFSTLEIQRTEQGDSAMYLCASSHGRSAGEQYFGPGTRLTVT.

This clone was seen a handful of times. CDR3 sequence reads: CASSLQQATDTQYF. CDR3 sequence (DNA): TGTGCCAGCAGTTTGCAACAGGCCACAGATACGCAGTATTTT. The genes are TRBV27 and TRBJ2-3, with D perhaps TRBD1 (5 bases). The germline gives CDR1 MNHEY, CDR2 SMNVEV (reference sequence). This CDR3 has 14 residues. The germline V and J ends were trimmed by 3 bases and 2 bases, with 9 bases remaining between them.

This clone was recorded a few times. This rearrangement joins TRBV10-2 to TRBJ2-3, with unresolved D. This CDR3 contains 13 residues. CDR1 is WSHSY, CDR2 SAAADI, per germline. V lost 3 bases, J lost 9 bases, and 13 bases lay in between. The CDR3 here is CASSEVRGRTQYF. The DNA for the CDR3 is TGCGCCAGCAGTGAAGTAAGAGGAAGGACGCAGTATTTT.

The V gene is TRBV21-1, the J gene TRBJ2-7; TRBD2, the D gene given by the table, was not confirmed from the DNA. TRBV21-1 corresponds to a pseudogene. The CDR3 runs to 14 residues. CDR3 DNA sequence: TGTGCCAGCAGCATTGGATGCGGCTCCTACGAGCAGTACTTC. This codes for CASSIGCGSYEQYF.

The V gene is TRBV9, the J gene TRBJ1-1; 7 bases are a match to TRBD1. This CDR3 region has 16 residues. V dropped 0 bases and J dropped 4; count of bases not matched to a gene: 9. Germline V gene lookup returns CDR1 SGDLS and CDR2 YYNGEE. CDR3 coding DNA: TGTGCCAGCAGCGTAGATCCCTCGTCAGGGGGCACTGAAGCTTTCTTT. Protein sequence: CASSVDPSSGGTEAFF.

The V call is TRBV19, the J call TRBJ2-1; 9 bases line up with TRBD1. Trimming removed 6 bases from V and 6 bases from J; junction bases left unmatched: 3. Germline lookup yields CDR1 LNHDA and CDR2 SQIVND (reference sequence). CDR3 length equals 13 residues. The DNA of the CDR3 is TGTGCCAGTAGCGCGACAGGGGGCAATGAGCAGTTCTTC. Its translation is CASSATGGNEQFF.